This T cell receptor beta chain is from a study of blood T cell repertoires in COVID-19. Whole-study context: Acute and convalescent COVID-19 specimens originated in the United States, Italy and Spain. Sources were T cells, B-cell-depleted T cells, or PBMCs; the material itself was cDNA or gDNA.

Trimming cost V 2 bases and J 4 bases, with 15 bases left between them. The CDR3 consists of 15 residues. Germline V CDR1 and CDR2: MDHEN, SYDVKM. This clone was recorded a few times. The protocol was immunoSEQ multiplex PCR, while the TCRdb copy is restricted to in-frame clones and leaves out a portion. The repertoire holds around 86,000 clones, 83% seen once, with roughly 29% in the top ten. This clonotype originated in a woman over 75 with acute or convalescent COVID-19. The sequenced material came from peripheral blood. The chain is built from TRBV28 and TRBJ2-7; a weak D match, TRBD1 (6 bases). In DNA form, the CDR3 reads TGTGCCAGCAGTTTAATGGGGGCGCCATCTTACGAGCAGTACTTC. This gives the protein CASSLMGAPSYEQYF.